The next 16 T cell receptor beta chains were all read from a single sample in a study of CD8 T cells in ankylosing spondylitis. One entry per CDR3 protein, called by TCRdb with MiXCR from the 5' RACE reads. The sample consists of roughly 440,000 distinct CDR3 sequences, approximately 17% of them appearing once. The antigens these receptors bind are not known. General study findings and limits: Made up of about eight highly homologous variants, a TCR beta motif appeared characteristic of ankylosing spondylitis blood.

Sequenced input: blood, either unsorted or a sorted T cell fraction (not recorded which). The receptors shown here come from a male donor with ankylosing spondylitis.

This chain joins TRBV5-8 and TRBJ2-1, with 11 positions matching TRBD2. CDR1 and CDR2 from the germline V gene are SGHTS and YDEGEE. The V gene end was trimmed by 3 bases and the J gene end by 10 bases; junction bases not matched to a gene: 12. The CDR3 extends over 16 amino acids. CDR3 protein: CASSYNSGRVQGEQFF. The DNA for the CDR3 is TGTGCCAGCAGCTATAATAGCGGGAGGGTACAGGGGGAGCAGTTCTTC.

This clonotype was counted between two and nine times. CDR3 sequence (DNA): TGTGCCAGCAGCCTCCCTACCCGTACTACTAGAGCGAACACCGGGGAGCTGTTTTTT. It yields the protein CASSLPTRTTRANTGELFF. V gene TRBV4-2 combines with J gene TRBJ2-2; a weak D match, TRBD2 (5 bases). This CDR3 spans 19 amino acids. CDR1 and CDR2 (germline): LGHNA, YNFKEQ. With 4 bases removed from V and 0 bases from J, the gap between germline ends came to 21 bases.

The chain joins TRBV4-1 to TRBJ1-4; perhaps TRBD1 as D (5 bases). V was shortened by 0 bases and J by 10 bases, with 15 bases between the two germline ends. Germline V gives CDR1 MGHRA, CDR2 YSYEKL. The CDR3 length is 15 residues. For the CDR3, the DNA is TGCGCCAGCAGCCAAGAGAACCCAGGGAGGGGAAAACTGTTTTTT. As protein: CASSQENPGRGKLFF.

The rearrangement links TRBV4-1 to TRBJ2-5; TRBD2 matches at 12 bases. After removal of 4 bases from V and 6 bases from J, the junction contained 15 bases not matched to a gene. Germline V gene data show CDR1 as MGHRA and CDR2 as YSYEKL. There are 18 residues in the CDR3. The CDR3 DNA reads TGCGCCAGCAGCCCTACCAGACTAGCGGGAGAAAGTGCGAAGACCCAGTACTTC. It codes for CASSPTRLAGESAKTQYF.

The chain has TRBV7-3 and TRBJ2-2, with D tentatively TRBD2 (5 bases). This CDR3 is built from 17 residues. In germline, CDR1 is SGHTA, CDR2 FQGTGA. Trimming took off 4 bases at V and 2 bases at J, with 17 bases between the two ends. The CDR3, as DNA: TGTGCCAGCAGCTCTACCGCGGACGGGGTCAACACCGGGGAGCTGTTTTTT. Protein sequence: CASSSTADGVNTGELFF.

This chain uses TRBV14 with TRBJ1-2; D unclear. Trimming removed 1 base at V and 0 bases at J, with 15 bases between. The CDR3 has 17 residues. Germline assignment: CDR1 SGHDN and CDR2 FVKESK. The DNA of the CDR3 is TGTGCCAGCAGCCAAGGACAAAAAACAGCTCCTAACTATGGCTACACCTTC. It specifies CASSQGQKTAPNYGYTF.

The chain employs TRBV18 and TRBJ2-1, with D tentatively TRBD1 (6 bases). The CDR3 has 13 amino acids. V shed 5 bases and J shed 7 bases, with 12 bases lying between them. Germline V gene sequence: CDR1 KGHSH, CDR2 LQKENI. The CDR3 DNA reads TGTGCCAGCTCAAGGGACACTCTAAATGAGCAGTTCTTC. Amino acid sequence: CASSRDTLNEQFF.

This clonotype was seen at least ten times. The chain couples TRBV12-3 or TRBV12-4 to TRBJ1-3; D ambiguous. CDR3 length: 15 amino acids. V was cut by 6 bases and J by 1 base, with 13 bases left in between. Here the CDR3 DNA reads TGTGCCAGCAGCCCATCACAAGGATCTGGAAACACCATATATTTT. Protein sequence: CASSPSQGSGNTIYF.

This clonotype has more than one count but fewer than ten. V gene TRBV20-1 combines with J gene TRBJ2-3; 8 positions match TRBD1. Germline CDR1 is DFQATT and CDR2 is SNEGSKA (reference sequence). There are 15 residues in the CDR3. V lost 4 bases and J lost 1; bases outside the gene matches: 7. The CDR3: CSAITGQGGTDTQYF. The CDR3 DNA is TGCAGTGCTATCACCGGACAGGGCGGCACAGATACGCAGTATTTT.

This clonotype has a count of ten or more. This chain connects TRBV29-1 to TRBJ1-1; D is perhaps TRBD1 (6 bases). V was shortened by 6 bases and J by 2 bases, with 13 bases between the two germline ends. The CDR3 loop spans 13 amino acids. CDR1 SQVTM and CDR2 ANQGSEA come from the germline V gene. CDR3 bases: TGCAGCGTGACTACAGGGACCAACACTGAAGCTTTCTTT. It yields the protein CSVTTGTNTEAFF. Combining the CDR3 with reference TRBV29-1 and TRBJ1-1 gives the whole variable domain SAVISQKPSRDICQRGTSLTIQCQVDSQVTMMFWYRQQPGQSLTLIATANQGSEATYESGFVIDKFPISRPNLTFSTLTVSNMSPEDSSIYLCSVTTGTNTEAFFGQGTRLTVV.

A few counts support this clonotype. The chain links TRBV6-1 to TRBJ1-1; D unclear. Germline CDR1 is MNHNS and CDR2 is SASEGT. The CDR3 is made up of 14 amino acids. V was shortened by 5 bases and J by 3 bases, with 13 bases between the two germline ends. The CDR3 sequence: CASSRKGGDTEAFF. The CDR3 DNA follows: TGTGCCAGCAGTCGAAAGGGTGGGGACACTGAAGCTTTCTTT.

This chain links TRBV28 with TRBJ2-1; D uncertain. CDR1 is MDHEN and CDR2 is SYDVKM in the germline V gene. The CDR3 has 15 residues. Trimming pared 5 bases from V and 0 bases from J, leaving 11 bases between. The CDR3 DNA reads as TGTGCCAGCAGTAGGTGGAAGGGCTCCTACAATGAGCAGTTCTTC. Protein: CASSRWKGSYNEQFF.

This rearrangement joins TRBV5-1 to TRBJ1-4; the D is unclear. Per germline, CDR1 SGHRS and CDR2 YFSETQ. Trimming pared 4 bases from V and 0 bases from J, leaving 10 bases between. The CDR3 is made up of 15 amino acids. The CDR3 nucleotides read TGCGCCAGCAGCCCCTCGACGGCAACTAATGAAAAACTGTTTTTT. This translates into CASSPSTATNEKLFF.

This clonotype was seen a handful of times. The chain uses TRBV20-1 and TRBJ2-2; maybe TRBD1 (6 bases). The V and J ends lost 3 bases and 3 bases respectively, with 8 bases between them. Looked up from germline, CDR1 is DFQATT and CDR2 is SNEGSKA (reference sequence). The CDR3 totals 13 residues. The CDR3 is CSASGGYTGELFF. Written as DNA, the CDR3 is TGCAGTGCTAGTGGGGGCTACACCGGGGAGCTGTTTTTT.

DNA of the CDR3: TGTGCCACCAGTAGGACTAGCGACTCCTACAATGAGCAGTTCTTC. This sequence encodes CATSRTSDSYNEQFF. V gene TRBV24-1 combines with J gene TRBJ2-1; 9 bases agree with TRBD2. Germline trimming cut 6 bases from V and 0 bases from J; bases unmatched to any gene: 2. The germline V gene has CDR1 KGHDR and CDR2 SFDVKD. This CDR3 is built from 15 residues.

The V call is TRBV30, the J call TRBJ2-7; D uncertain. Germline V gene lookup returns CDR1 GTSNPN and CDR2 SVGIG (reference sequence). The CDR3 sequence is 11 residues long. Trimming removed 3 bases at V and 4 bases at J, with 7 bases between. For the CDR3, the DNA is TGTGCCTGGAGCCAACAGTACGAGCAGTACTTC. Protein: CAWSQQYEQYF.